This T cell receptor (beta chain) is drawn from a study of blood T cell repertoires in COVID-19. The junction had 9 bases not matched to a gene; V was cut back by 4 bases and J by 2 bases. The CDR3 runs to 16 residues. The germline gives CDR1 LGHDT, CDR2 YNNKEL (reference sequence). The data were produced by immunoSEQ multiplex PCR, yet TCRdb's version contains in-frame clones alone and is incomplete. The data contain around 23,000 clones, 75% to 90% of them singletons. Sequences were obtained from peripheral blood. The sequence was collected from a man in his sixties or seventies with active COVID-19. The chain recombines TRBV3-1 (or the pseudogene TRBV3-2) with TRBJ2-5, with 8 bases fitting TRBD2. This CDR3 reads CASSLQSGGYQETQYF. The CDR3 DNA reads as TGTGCCAGCAGCCTCCAAAGCGGGGGTTATCAAGAGACCCAGTACTTC.